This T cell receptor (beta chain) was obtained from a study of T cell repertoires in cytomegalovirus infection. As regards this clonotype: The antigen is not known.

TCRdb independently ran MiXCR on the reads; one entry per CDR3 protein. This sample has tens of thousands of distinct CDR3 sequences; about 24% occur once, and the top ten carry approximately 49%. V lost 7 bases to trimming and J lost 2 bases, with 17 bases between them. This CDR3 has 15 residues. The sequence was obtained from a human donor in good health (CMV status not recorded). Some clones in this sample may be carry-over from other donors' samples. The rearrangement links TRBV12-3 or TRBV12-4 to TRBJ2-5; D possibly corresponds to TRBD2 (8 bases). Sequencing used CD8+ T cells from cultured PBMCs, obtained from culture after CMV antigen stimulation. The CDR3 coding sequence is TGTGCCAGCACCGAGGGGGCGGGGGGACAAGAGACCCAGTACTTC. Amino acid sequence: CASTEGAGGQETQYF.